This T cell receptor beta chain was recovered during a study of cytomegalovirus exposure and HLA in healthy donors. General study findings and limits: According to a later analysis, TCR clusters from the first cohort tended to co-occur in the 120 or so validation repertoires.

With respect to this clone: Its antigen remains unknown.

The V gene end was trimmed by 5 bases and the J gene end by 8 bases; junction bases not matched to a gene: 4. The CDR3 runs 12 residues. Germline CDR1 MGHRA, CDR2 YSYEKL. This table comes from immunoSEQ multiplex PCR, and its TCRdb copy is limited to in-frame clones, with some not included. The sample lists some 250,000 clones, around 90% occurring once. This TCR was recovered from a young woman in good health and CMV-seronegative. Sequenced: PBMCs. V and J are TRBV4-1 and TRBJ1-1, with TRBD1 matching over 8 bases. The CDR3 region is CASSSRQGEAFF. CDR3 nucleotides: TGCGCCAGCAGCTCCCGACAGGGGGAAGCTTTCTTT.